Each of the 30 T cell receptor beta chains below was sequenced from the same sample in a study of sequential checkpoint blockade in melanoma. TCRdb's table, derived via immunoSEQ multiplex PCR, lists solely in-frame clones and lacks some. Of more than 3,500 clones listed, 55% to 75% are singletons. The treatment here: randomized to nivolumab then ipilimumab (arm A) or the reverse (arm B). The specimen comprised CD8+ T cells sorted from blood (inferred from file names), sampled from a patient given nivolumab and ipilimumab in sequence. The receptors shown here come from a human donor with melanoma.

The chain has TRBV29-1 and TRBJ2-5, with D maybe TRBD2 (6 bases). The J call is uncertain, as TRBJ2-7 better fits the DNA end. CDR1 is SQVTM and CDR2 is ANQGSEA in the germline V gene. The CDR3 sequence is 12 residues long. CDR3 nucleotide sequence: TGCAGCGCCCAGGACGGAGGGTACGAGCAGTACTTC. As protein: CSAQDGGYEQYF.

This clone was seen once. This chain links TRBV25-1 with TRBJ2-5; 8 nucleotides align to TRBD1. J was trimmed by 3 bases and V by 4 bases; bases with no gene match: 4. Per the germline V gene, CDR1 is MGHDK and CDR2 is SYGVNS. The CDR3 length is 14 residues. Written as DNA, the CDR3 is TGTGCCAGCAGTGGGTGGGGACAGGAAGAGACCCAGTACTTC. Translation: CASSGWGQEETQYF.

The rearrangement links TRBV4-1 to TRBJ2-7; 10 nucleotides line up with TRBD1. The CDR3 has 16 amino acids. The germline gives CDR1 MGHRA, CDR2 YSYEKL. V lost 0 bases to trimming and J lost 3 bases; unmatched junction nucleotides: 5. CDR3 DNA sequence: TGCGCCAGCAGCCAAGATGAGGGGACAGGGGTCTACGAGCAGTACTTC. The encoded protein is CASSQDEGTGVYEQYF.

The chain is built from TRBV7-9 and TRBJ2-7; possibly TRBD1 for D (6 bases). CDR3 length equals 16 residues. V was clipped by 4 bases and J by 0 bases, with 16 bases between them. Germline V gives CDR1 SEHNR, CDR2 FQNEAQ (reference sequence). The CDR3 nucleotides are TGTGCCAGCAGCTCGCCAACAGGGTACCTCTCCTACGAGCAGTACTTC. Translation: CASSSPTGYLSYEQYF. Filled out from reference TRBV7-9 and TRBJ2-7, the complete variable domain reads DTGVSQNPRHKITKRGQNVTFRCDPISEHNRLYWYRQTLGQGPEFLTYFQNEAQLEKSRLLSDRFSAERPKGSFSTLEIQRTEQGDSAMYLCASSSPTGYLSYEQYFGPGTRLTVT.

The chain combines TRBV14 with TRBJ2-7; 7 nucleotides match TRBD2. Germline V gives CDR1 SGHDN, CDR2 FVKESK. Trimming took 6 bases from V and 2 from J; bases not matched to a gene: 13. This CDR3 region has 16 residues. CDR3 in amino acids: CASSRKATSRPYEQYF. The CDR3 DNA sequence: TGTGCCAGCAGTCGCAAAGCGACTAGCCGGCCCTACGAGCAGTACTTC.

J is TRBJ2-7 and V is TRBV14; D is ambiguous. Per germline, CDR1 SGHDN and CDR2 FVKESK. Trimming stripped 1 base from V and 3 bases from J, with 16 bases between. The CDR3 has 16 residues. CDR3 sequence (DNA): TGTGCCAGCAGCCAAGTCGGGTCAAGGAGTATCTACGAGCAGTACTTC. Encoded protein: CASSQVGSRSIYEQYF.

This clone was recorded a few times. This likely reflects a read error, since a far larger clone is one base away. The rearrangement uses TRBV5-6 and TRBJ1-1, with 9 bases fitting TRBD1. Germline V gives CDR1 SGHDT, CDR2 YYEEEE. This CDR3 region has 13 residues. V shed 1 base and J 12 bases; nucleotides not matched to a gene: 7. CDR3 residues: CASSLIQGAGTFF. The CDR3 nucleotides read TGTGCCAGCAGCTTGATACAGGGGGCCGGGACTTTCTTT.

The chain has TRBV5-6 and TRBJ2-5; no firm D call. The J call may be incorrect, as the DNA end agrees better with TRBJ2-7. The CDR3 extends over 12 amino acids. In germline, CDR1 is SGHDT, CDR2 YYEEEE. DNA for the CDR3: TGTGCCAGCAGCTTGACCCACTACGAGCAGTACTTC. Translating it yields CASSLTHYEQYF.

The rearrangement joins TRBV19 to TRBJ1-1; D perhaps matches TRBD1 (5 bases). Germline V gives CDR1 LNHDA, CDR2 SQIVND (reference sequence). Trimming removed 4 bases from V and 0 bases from J, with 9 bases in between. The CDR3 runs 14 residues. The CDR3 nucleotides are TGTGCCAGTAGTACTCCAGGGCTGAACACTGAAGCTTTCTTT. It yields the protein CASSTPGLNTEAFF.

This sequence joins TRBV5-1 and TRBJ2-1; 7 bases line up with TRBD2. This CDR3 has 16 residues. V lost 0 bases and J lost 4; bases outside the gene matches: 7. The germline gives CDR1 SGHRS, CDR2 YFSETQ. The CDR3 sequence is CASSLAGGRGYNEQFF. The DNA for the CDR3 is TGCGCCAGCAGCTTGGCCGGCGGGAGAGGGTACAATGAGCAGTTCTTC.

This clone was recorded once. The chain has TRBV5-1 and TRBJ1-1; possibly TRBD1 for D (5 bases). Trimming took 6 bases from V and 0 from J, leaving 9 bases between them. CDR1 and CDR2 from the germline V gene are SGHRS and YFSETQ. The CDR3 consists of 13 residues. The CDR3 sequence is CASTQGMNTEAFF. CDR3 DNA sequence: TGCGCCAGCACTCAGGGTATGAACACTGAAGCTTTCTTT.

The genes are TRBV10-2 and TRBJ2-6; D remains unclear. The germline V and J ends were trimmed by 4 bases and 4 bases, with 11 bases remaining between them. Germline CDR1 and CDR2: WSHSY and SAAADI. The CDR3 has 15 amino acids. The CDR3 spells CASSGGTTGANVLTF. The CDR3 coding sequence is TGCGCCAGCAGTGGTGGCACAACCGGGGCCAACGTCCTGACTTTC.

With regard to this clone: A junction end diverges from the germline sequence, so it may reflect a read error. This chain joins TRBV10-1 and TRBJ2-1; 7 bases are a match to TRBD1. Germline V lookup: CDR1 WNHNN, CDR2 SYGVQD (reference sequence). The CDR3 runs 15 residues. CDR3 DNA sequence: TGCACCAGCAGTTCCGACAGGGTCCCATATAATGAGCAGTTCTTC. Its translation: CTSSSDRVPYNEQFF.

This clone turned up a few times. The rearrangement uses TRBV2 and TRBJ1-5, with a weak D call TRBD1 (6 bases). CDR1 is SNHLY and CDR2 is FYNNEI in the germline V gene. Deletions cut 3 bases from V and 6 bases from J, with 12 bases between. The CDR3 contains 14 residues. DNA of the CDR3: TGTGCCAGCAGTGAGGGCAGGGGCGTTCAGCCCCAGCATTTT. Translation gives CASSEGRGVQPQHF.

The chain combines TRBV6-1 with TRBJ2-7; 11 bases fit TRBD2. Germline-derived CDR1 and CDR2 are MNHNS and SASEGT. The CDR3 has 16 amino acids. Germline trimming cut 0 bases from V and 4 bases from J; bases unmatched to any gene: 5. CDR3 coding DNA: TGTGCCAGCAGTGAAGCGGGGACTAGCGGTCTTTACGAGCAGTACTTC. Translating it yields CASSEAGTSGLYEQYF.

This sequence joins TRBV27 and TRBJ1-1; 11 nucleotides line up with TRBD1. This CDR3 comprises 15 residues. Germline trimming cut 2 bases from V and 4 bases from J; bases unmatched to any gene: 3. Germline CDR1 MNHEY, CDR2 SMNVEV (reference sequence). CDR3 sequence reads: CASSLGGQGGTEAFF. DNA of the CDR3: TGTGCCAGCAGTTTAGGGGGACAGGGGGGCACTGAAGCTTTCTTT.

J is TRBJ2-7 and V is TRBV14; unclear D gene. The CDR3 contains 11 residues. Deletions cut 1 base from V and 7 bases from J, with 5 bases between. Per the germline V gene, CDR1 is SGHDN and CDR2 is FVKESK. The CDR3 DNA sequence: TGTGCCAGCAGCCAAGCTCGGGAGCAGTACTTC. Translating gives CASSQAREQYF.

The chain combines TRBV4-3 with TRBJ1-4; no definite D call. Looked up from germline, CDR1 is LGHNA and CDR2 is YSLEER. The CDR3 is 14 residues long. Trimming removed 1 base from V and 8 bases from J, with 11 bases in between. Here the CDR3 reads CASSQARVTEKLFF. CDR3 nucleotide sequence: TGCGCCAGCAGCCAAGCTCGAGTTACGGAAAAACTGTTTTTT.

Remarks on this clone: The CDR3 end shows no conserved phenylalanine or tryptophan, and so a read error is likely. The chain joins TRBV11-2 to TRBJ2-7; no clear D gene. Germline V CDR1 and CDR2: SGHAT, FQNNGV. The CDR3 totals 15 residues. Written as DNA, the CDR3 is TGTGCCAGCCGCTTAGACCCGACGGTAACCTACGAGCAGTACTAC. Residues: CASRLDPTVTYEQYY.

The chain couples TRBV11-3 to TRBJ1-4; tentatively, D is TRBD1 (5 bases). V dropped 6 bases and J dropped 3 bases, with 14 bases sitting between them. This CDR3 comprises 15 residues. Germline values: CDR1 SGHNT, CDR2 YENEEA. CDR3 nucleotides: TGTGCCAGCAGGGCCCGTCAGGGATCTAATGAAAAACTGTTTTTT. This sequence encodes CASRARQGSNEKLFF. Combining the CDR3 with reference TRBV11-3 and TRBJ1-4 gives the whole variable domain EAGVVQSPRYKIIEKKQPVAFWCNPISGHNTLYWYLQNLGQGPELLIRYENEEAVDDSQLPKDRFSAERLKGVDSTLKIQPAELGDSAVYLCASRARQGSNEKLFFGSGTQLSVL.

This clone was observed a handful of times. V usage is TRBV7-8 and J usage is TRBJ2-7, with 9 bases identical to TRBD2. Unmatched junction bases numbered 9, after V lost 5 bases and J lost 4 bases. Germline loops: CDR1 SGHVS, CDR2 FQNEAQ. The CDR3 is made up of 15 amino acids. As DNA, the CDR3 is TGTGCCAGCAGCCCCCCCGAGCTAGCGGGGTACGAGCAGTACTTC. Its translation: CASSPPELAGYEQYF.

The rearrangement joins TRBV30 to TRBJ2-7; no clear D. Germline lookup yields CDR1 GTSNPN and CDR2 SVGIG (reference sequence). Trimming shortened V by 5 bases and J by 2 bases, and 16 bases separated the two germline ends. The CDR3 length is 14 residues. The CDR3 region is CAWLLPMTPYEQYF. CDR3 sequence (DNA): TGTGCCTGGCTTCTCCCGATGACTCCCTACGAGCAGTACTTC.

This sequence joins TRBV7-3 and TRBJ2-3, with TRBD2 identical over 11 bases. CDR1 SGHTA and CDR2 FQGTGA come from the germline V gene. With V trimmed by 4 bases and J by 0 bases, 9 bases remained unmatched. The CDR3 runs 18 residues. The DNA for the CDR3 is TGTGCCAGCAGCTACAAAAGACTAGCGGGGTATAGCACAGATACGCAGTATTTT. As protein: CASSYKRLAGYSTDTQYF.

The J gene is TRBJ1-2, the V gene TRBV6-7; D not certain. TRBV6-7 is an open reading frame whose function is uncertain. The CDR3 is made up of 15 amino acids. V was pared by 5 bases and J by 4 bases, with 17 bases between. The DNA for the CDR3 is TGTGCCAGCAGTACAACGGGTTCCTCTCCCTATGGCTACACCTTC. Encoded protein: CASSTTGSSPYGYTF.

V usage is TRBV2 and J usage is TRBJ2-2; D is undetermined. With 9 bases removed from V and 3 bases from J, the gap between germline ends came to 11 bases. Germline loops: CDR1 SNHLY, CDR2 FYNNEI. There are 13 residues in the CDR3. CDR3 protein: CARGVPDTGELFF. CDR3 nucleotides: TGTGCCAGGGGCGTCCCGGACACCGGGGAGCTGTTTTTT.

In DNA form, the CDR3 reads TGCGCCAGCAGCCAAGGAACCGGGACAGGTACTTTCGAGCAGTACTTC. It yields the protein CASSQGTGTGTFEQYF. The J gene is TRBJ2-7, the V gene TRBV4-3; 8 bases are shared with TRBD1. Germline V gene data show CDR1 as LGHNA and CDR2 as YSLEER. The J segment lost 6 bases and the V segment lost 1 base, leaving 11 bases of the junction unmatched. The CDR3 is made up of 16 amino acids.

The chain couples TRBV5-1 to TRBJ1-4; 7 bases are a match to TRBD1. Germline values: CDR1 SGHRS, CDR2 YFSETQ. V gave up 0 bases and J gave up 8 bases; unmatched junction bases: 7. This CDR3 has 15 residues. CDR3 amino acids: CASSLGDSLGEKLFF. The DNA for the CDR3 is TGCGCCAGCAGCTTGGGGGACAGCTTAGGGGAAAAACTGTTTTTT.

The rearrangement joins TRBV7-9 to TRBJ1-1; D is undetermined. The CDR3 extends over 13 amino acids. Germline loops: CDR1 SEHNR, CDR2 FQNEAQ (reference sequence). The germline V and J ends were trimmed by 10 bases and 0 bases, with 12 bases remaining between them. The CDR3 reads CATPGIMNTEAFF. CDR3 coding DNA: TGTGCCACCCCGGGGATCATGAACACTGAAGCTTTCTTT.

The J gene is TRBJ2-7, the V gene TRBV4-2, with 13 bases fitting TRBD2. Germline CDR1 LGHNA, CDR2 YNFKEQ. V lost 2 bases and J lost 3; bases outside the gene matches: 4. This CDR3 spans 16 amino acids. The CDR3 bases are TGTGCCAGCAGCCAAATGGGACTAGCGGGGAGCTACGAGCAGTACTTC. As protein: CASSQMGLAGSYEQYF.

The chain uses TRBV29-1 and TRBJ2-7; D is possibly TRBD1 (6 bases). The V end was cut by 5 bases, the J end by 0 bases, with 11 bases between. The germline V gene has CDR1 SQVTM and CDR2 ANQGSEA. This CDR3 has 13 amino acids. The CDR3 protein is CSVINRDSYEQYF. The DNA for the CDR3 is TGCAGCGTTATAAACAGGGACTCCTACGAGCAGTACTTC.